This T cell receptor (beta chain) was sequenced during a study of shared clonotypes between healthy human individuals. Notes on the study in general: In contrast to clonotypes shared by all four donors, non-shared clonotypes had lower generation probabilities.

Among the donors, all were Caucasian adults who lived in Nashville, Tennessee. The V gene lost 0 bases and the J gene lost 0 bases, with 7 bases spanning the gap. Per germline, CDR1 SGHRS and CDR2 YFSETQ. The CDR3 spans 14 residues. Libraries were prepared by immunoSEQ multiplex PCR; TCRdb keeps only in-frame clonotypes and omits some of them. In the table there are 2.3 million or so clones, 93% of which are singletons. This clone has a single count. Its antigen is not known. The V gene is TRBV5-1, the J gene TRBJ2-7; no definite D call. The sequence derives from a man younger than 35 in good health. Some clones in this sample may be carry-over from other donors' samples. Sequencing used naive CD4+ T cells from PBMCs. Documented subset: CD45RA+ positively selected. CDR3 sequence (DNA): TGCGCCAGCAGCTTGGCAAGCCACTCCTACGAGCAGTACTTC. It yields the protein CASSLASHSYEQYF.